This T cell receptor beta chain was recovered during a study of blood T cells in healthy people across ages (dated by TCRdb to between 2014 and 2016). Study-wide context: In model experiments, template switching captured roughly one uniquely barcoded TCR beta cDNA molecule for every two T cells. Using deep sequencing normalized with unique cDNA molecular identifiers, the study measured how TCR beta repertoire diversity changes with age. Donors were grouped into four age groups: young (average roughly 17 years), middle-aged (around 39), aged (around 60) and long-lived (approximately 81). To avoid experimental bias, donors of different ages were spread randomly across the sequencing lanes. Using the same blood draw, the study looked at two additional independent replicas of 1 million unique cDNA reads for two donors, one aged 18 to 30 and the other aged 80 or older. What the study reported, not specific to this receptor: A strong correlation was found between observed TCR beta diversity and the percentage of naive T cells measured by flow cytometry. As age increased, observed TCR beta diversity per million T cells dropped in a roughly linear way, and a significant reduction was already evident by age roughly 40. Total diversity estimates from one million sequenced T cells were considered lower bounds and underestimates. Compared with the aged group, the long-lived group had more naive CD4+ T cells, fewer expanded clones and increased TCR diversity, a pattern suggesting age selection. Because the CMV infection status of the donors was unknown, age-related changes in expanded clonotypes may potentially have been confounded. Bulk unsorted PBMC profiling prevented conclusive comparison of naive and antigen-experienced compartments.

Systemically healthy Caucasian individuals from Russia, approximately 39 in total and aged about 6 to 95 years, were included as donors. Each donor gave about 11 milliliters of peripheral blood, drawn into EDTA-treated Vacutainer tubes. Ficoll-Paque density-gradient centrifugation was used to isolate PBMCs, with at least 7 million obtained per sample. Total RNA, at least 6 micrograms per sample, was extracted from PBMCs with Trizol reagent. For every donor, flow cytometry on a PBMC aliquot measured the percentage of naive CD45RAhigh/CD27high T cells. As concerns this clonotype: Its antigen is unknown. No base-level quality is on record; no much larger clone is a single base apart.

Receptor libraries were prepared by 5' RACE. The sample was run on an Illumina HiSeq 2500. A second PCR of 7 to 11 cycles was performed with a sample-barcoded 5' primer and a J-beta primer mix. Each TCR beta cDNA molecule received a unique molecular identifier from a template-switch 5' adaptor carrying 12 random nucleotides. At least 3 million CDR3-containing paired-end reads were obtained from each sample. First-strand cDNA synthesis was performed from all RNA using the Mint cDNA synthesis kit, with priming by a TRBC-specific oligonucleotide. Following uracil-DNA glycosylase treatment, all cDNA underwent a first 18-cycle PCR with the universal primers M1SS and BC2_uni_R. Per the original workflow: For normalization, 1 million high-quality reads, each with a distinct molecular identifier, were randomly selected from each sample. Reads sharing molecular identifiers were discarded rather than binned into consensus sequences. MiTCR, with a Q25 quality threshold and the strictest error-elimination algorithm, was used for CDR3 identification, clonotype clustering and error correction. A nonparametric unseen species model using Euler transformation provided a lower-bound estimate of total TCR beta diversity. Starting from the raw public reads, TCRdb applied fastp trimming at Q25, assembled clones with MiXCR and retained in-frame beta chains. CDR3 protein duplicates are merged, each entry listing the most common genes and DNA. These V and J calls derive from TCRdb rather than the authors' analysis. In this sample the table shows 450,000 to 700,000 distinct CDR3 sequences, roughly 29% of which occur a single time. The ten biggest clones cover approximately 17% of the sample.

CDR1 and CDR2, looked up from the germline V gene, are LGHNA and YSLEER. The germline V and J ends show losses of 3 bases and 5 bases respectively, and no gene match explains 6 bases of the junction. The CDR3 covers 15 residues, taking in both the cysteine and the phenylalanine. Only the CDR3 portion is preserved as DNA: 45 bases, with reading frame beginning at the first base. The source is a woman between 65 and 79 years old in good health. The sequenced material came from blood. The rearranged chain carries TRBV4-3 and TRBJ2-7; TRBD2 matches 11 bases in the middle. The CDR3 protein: CASSQRLAGTDEQYF. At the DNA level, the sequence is TGCGCCAGCAGCCAGCGACTAGCGGGGACCGACGAGCAGTACTTC.